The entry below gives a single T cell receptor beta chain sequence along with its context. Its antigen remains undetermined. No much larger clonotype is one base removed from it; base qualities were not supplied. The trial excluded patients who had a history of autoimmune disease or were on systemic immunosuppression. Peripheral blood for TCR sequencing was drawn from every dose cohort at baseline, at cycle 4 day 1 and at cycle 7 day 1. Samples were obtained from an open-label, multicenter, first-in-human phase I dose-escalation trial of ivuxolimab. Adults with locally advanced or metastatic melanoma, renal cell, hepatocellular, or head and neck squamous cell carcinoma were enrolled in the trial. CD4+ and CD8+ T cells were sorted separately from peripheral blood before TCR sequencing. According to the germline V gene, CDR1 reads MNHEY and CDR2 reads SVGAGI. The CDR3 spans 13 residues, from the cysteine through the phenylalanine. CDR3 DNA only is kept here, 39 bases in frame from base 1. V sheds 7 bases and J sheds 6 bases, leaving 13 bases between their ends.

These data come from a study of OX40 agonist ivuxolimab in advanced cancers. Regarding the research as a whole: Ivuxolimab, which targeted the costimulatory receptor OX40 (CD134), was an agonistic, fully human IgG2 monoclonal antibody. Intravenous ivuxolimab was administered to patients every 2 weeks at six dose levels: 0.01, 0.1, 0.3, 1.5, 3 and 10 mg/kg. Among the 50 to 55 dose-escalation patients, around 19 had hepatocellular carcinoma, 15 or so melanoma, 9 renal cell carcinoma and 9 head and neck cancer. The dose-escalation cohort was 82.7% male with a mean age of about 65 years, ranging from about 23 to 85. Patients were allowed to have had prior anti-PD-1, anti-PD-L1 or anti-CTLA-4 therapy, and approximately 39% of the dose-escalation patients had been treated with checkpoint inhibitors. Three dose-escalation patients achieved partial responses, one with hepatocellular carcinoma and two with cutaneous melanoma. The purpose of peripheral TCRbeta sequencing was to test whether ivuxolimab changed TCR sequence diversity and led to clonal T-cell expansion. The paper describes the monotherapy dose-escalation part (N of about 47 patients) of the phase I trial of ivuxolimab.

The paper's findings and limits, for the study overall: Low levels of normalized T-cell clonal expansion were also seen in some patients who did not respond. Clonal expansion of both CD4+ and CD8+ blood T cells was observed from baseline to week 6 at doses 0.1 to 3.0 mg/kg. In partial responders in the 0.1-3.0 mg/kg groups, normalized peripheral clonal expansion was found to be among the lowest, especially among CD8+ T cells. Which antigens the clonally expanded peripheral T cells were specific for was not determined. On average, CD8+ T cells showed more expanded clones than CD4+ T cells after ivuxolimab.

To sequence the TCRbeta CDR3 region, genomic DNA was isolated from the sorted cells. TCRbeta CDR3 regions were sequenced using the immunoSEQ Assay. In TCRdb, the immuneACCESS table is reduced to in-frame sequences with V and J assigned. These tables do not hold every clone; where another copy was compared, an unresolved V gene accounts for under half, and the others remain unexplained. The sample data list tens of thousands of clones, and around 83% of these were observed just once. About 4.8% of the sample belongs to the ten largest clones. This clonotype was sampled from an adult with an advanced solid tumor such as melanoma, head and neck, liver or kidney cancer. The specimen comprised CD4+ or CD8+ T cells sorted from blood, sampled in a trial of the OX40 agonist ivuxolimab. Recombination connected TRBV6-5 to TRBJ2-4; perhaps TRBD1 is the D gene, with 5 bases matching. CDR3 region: CASTDSFLNIQYF. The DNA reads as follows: TGTGCCAGCACCGACAGCTTTTTAAACATTCAGTACTTC.